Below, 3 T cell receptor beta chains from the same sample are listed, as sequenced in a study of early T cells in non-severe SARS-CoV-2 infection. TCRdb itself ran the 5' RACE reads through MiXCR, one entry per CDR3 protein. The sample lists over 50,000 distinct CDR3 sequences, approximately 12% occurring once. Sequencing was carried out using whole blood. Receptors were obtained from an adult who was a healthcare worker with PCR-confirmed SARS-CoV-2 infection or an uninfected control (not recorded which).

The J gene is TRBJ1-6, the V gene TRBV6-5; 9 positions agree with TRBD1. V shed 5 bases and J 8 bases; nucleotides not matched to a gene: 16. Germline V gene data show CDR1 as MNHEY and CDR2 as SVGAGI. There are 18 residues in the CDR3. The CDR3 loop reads CASSPRSGQGNRYSPLHF. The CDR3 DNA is TGTGCCAGCAGTCCACGGAGCGGACAGGGGAATAGGTATTCACCCCTCCACTTT.

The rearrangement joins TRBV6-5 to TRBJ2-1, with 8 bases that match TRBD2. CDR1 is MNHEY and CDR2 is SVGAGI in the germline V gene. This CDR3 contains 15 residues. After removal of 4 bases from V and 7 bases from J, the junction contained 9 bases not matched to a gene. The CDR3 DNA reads TGTGCCAGCAGTTCCCCGGGGACTAGTCTAAATGAGCAGTTCTTC. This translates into CASSSPGTSLNEQFF.

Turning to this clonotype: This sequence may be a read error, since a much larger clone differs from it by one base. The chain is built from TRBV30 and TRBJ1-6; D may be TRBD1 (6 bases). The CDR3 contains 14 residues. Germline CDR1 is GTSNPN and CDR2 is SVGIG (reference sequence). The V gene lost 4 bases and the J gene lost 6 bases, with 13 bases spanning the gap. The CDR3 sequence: CAWTTTGSNSPLHF. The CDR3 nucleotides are TGTGCCTGGACTACTACAGGGAGTAATTCACCCCTCCACTTT.